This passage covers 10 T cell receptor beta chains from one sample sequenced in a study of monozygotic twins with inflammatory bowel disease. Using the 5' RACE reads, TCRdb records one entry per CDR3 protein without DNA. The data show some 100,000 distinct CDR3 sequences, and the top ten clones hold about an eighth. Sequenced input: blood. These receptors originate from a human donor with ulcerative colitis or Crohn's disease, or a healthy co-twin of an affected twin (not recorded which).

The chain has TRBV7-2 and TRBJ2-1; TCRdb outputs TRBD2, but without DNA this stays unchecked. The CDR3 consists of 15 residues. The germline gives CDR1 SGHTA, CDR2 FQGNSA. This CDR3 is CASSLVAAGYNEQFF.

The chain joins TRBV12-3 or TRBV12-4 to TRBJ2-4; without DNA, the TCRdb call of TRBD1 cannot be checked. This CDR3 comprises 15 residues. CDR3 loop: CASSGGQSKGNIQYF.

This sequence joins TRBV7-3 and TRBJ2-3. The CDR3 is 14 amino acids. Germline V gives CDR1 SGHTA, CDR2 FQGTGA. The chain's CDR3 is CASSHDAGTDTQYF.

The CDR3 sequence is CSARIRRSGGDTGELFF. The chain has TRBV20-1 and TRBJ2-2; TCRdb indicates TRBD2, and absent DNA this call remains unverified. The CDR3 has 17 amino acids. The germline V gene has CDR1 DFQATT and CDR2 SNEGSKA (reference sequence).

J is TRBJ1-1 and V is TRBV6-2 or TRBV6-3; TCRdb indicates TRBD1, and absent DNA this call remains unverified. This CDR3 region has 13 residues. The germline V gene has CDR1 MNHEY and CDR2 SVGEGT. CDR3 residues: CASSYSGQGTAFF.

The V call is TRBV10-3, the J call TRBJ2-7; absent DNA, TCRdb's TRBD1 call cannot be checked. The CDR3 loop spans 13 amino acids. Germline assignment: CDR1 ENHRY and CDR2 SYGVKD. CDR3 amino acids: CAISEGASYEQYF.

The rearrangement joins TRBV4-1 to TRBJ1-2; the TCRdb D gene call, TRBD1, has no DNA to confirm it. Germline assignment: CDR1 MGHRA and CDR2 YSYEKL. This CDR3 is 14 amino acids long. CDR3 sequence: CASSQPDSALGYTF.

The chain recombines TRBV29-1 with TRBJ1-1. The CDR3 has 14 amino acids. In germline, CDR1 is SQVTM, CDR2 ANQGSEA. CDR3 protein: CSAGLGGKNTEAFF.

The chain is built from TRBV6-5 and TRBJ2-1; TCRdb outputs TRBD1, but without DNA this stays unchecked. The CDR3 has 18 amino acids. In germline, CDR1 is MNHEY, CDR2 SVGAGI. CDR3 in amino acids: CASSPGLGQASSYNEQFF.

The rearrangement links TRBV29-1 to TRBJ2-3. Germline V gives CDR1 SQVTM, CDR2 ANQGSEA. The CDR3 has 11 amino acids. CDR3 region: CSVELGDTQYF.